The 15 T cell receptor beta chains below were found in one sample sequenced in a study of T cell responses to AZD1222 COVID-19 vaccine. Measured with immunoSEQ multiplex PCR; TCRdb has only the in-frame clones, and not every one. The profile shows about 130,000 clones, approximately 94% of them singletons. Source: peripheral blood, taken on day 0 of AZD1222 vaccination. The origin of the receptors is an adult in good health.

The V call is TRBV11-3, the J call TRBJ2-2; 8 nucleotides line up with TRBD1. In germline, CDR1 is SGHNT, CDR2 YENEEA. V was clipped by 1 base and J by 7 bases; unmatched bases: 5. This CDR3 region has 15 residues. In nucleotides, the CDR3 is TGTGCCAGCAGCTTAGTTACAGGGGGACTCGGGGAGCTGTTTTTT. Its protein product is CASSLVTGGLGELFF.

The V and J genes are TRBV6-2 or TRBV6-3 and TRBJ2-1, with 9 nucleotides matching TRBD2. Germline CDR1 and CDR2: MNHEY and SVGEGT. The V gene end was trimmed by 2 bases and the J gene end by 9 bases; junction bases not matched to a gene: 5. The CDR3 extends over 14 amino acids. The CDR3 sequence is CASSYGGRAGEQFF. CDR3 nucleotides: TGTGCCAGCAGTTACGGCGGGAGGGCCGGTGAGCAGTTCTTC.

V is TRBV19 and J is TRBJ2-5, with D tentatively TRBD2 (6 bases). V was clipped by 5 bases and J by 0 bases, with 10 bases between them. The CDR3 runs to 14 residues. The V gene's germline CDR1 is LNHDA and CDR2 SQIVND (reference sequence). The CDR3 loop is CASSPRGYQETQYF. The CDR3 nucleotides read TGTGCCAGTAGTCCCCGGGGGTACCAAGAGACCCAGTACTTC.

This clone came up once. CDR3 DNA: TGCGCCAGCAGACCTTCGACACAGGGTAGCGGGAACAATGAGCAGTTCTTC. It specifies CASRPSTQGSGNNEQFF. The J gene is TRBJ2-1, the V gene TRBV5-1; 8 bases map to TRBD2. The V gene's germline CDR1 is SGHRS and CDR2 YFSETQ. V shed 5 bases and J 5 bases; nucleotides not matched to a gene: 15. This CDR3 spans 17 amino acids.

V usage is TRBV6-4 and J usage is TRBJ1-1; 9 bases line up with TRBD1. The CDR3 is 13 residues long. V shed 6 bases, J shed 10 bases, and the junction held 9 bases outside the gene matches. The V gene's germline CDR1 is MRHNA and CDR2 SNTAGT. The CDR3 DNA reads TGTGCCAGCAGGGAAGAACAGGGGGCTAGAGCTTTCTTT. Amino acids: CASREEQGARAFF.

The chain is built from TRBV11-2 and TRBJ1-2; 9 nucleotides line up with TRBD1. The V segment lost 5 bases and the J segment 5 bases; nucleotides outside the gene matches: 18. This CDR3 region has 18 residues. Germline CDR1 is SGHAT and CDR2 is FQNNGV. CDR3 sequence: CASSETGTGPPRGYGYTF. In DNA form, the CDR3 reads TGTGCCAGCAGCGAGACCGGGACAGGGCCACCTCGTGGGTATGGCTACACCTTC.

This chain connects TRBV24-1 to TRBJ1-1, with a weak D call TRBD1 (5 bases). The CDR3 has 12 residues. Germline CDR1 is KGHDR and CDR2 is SFDVKD. V lost 1 base to trimming and J lost 10 bases, with 9 bases between them. CDR3 bases: TGTGCCACCAGTGATTTAAAGGGGAGAGCTTTCTTT. Its translation is CATSDLKGRAFF.

The rearrangement uses TRBV3-1 (or the pseudogene TRBV3-2) and TRBJ2-2; 8 bases agree with TRBD2. Losses at the gene ends were 3 bases for V and 7 bases for J; bases not matched to a gene: 10. The CDR3 has 16 residues. Germline CDR1 reads LGHDT; CDR2 reads YNNKEL (reference sequence). This CDR3 is CASSHLPGTRSGELFF. The CDR3 DNA is TGTGCCAGCAGCCATCTCCCCGGGACTAGAAGCGGGGAGCTGTTTTTT.

This chain connects TRBV6-5 to TRBJ2-1; D is perhaps TRBD2 (6 bases). CDR1 and CDR2 from the germline V gene are MNHEY and SVGAGI. Trimming removed 7 bases at V and 7 bases at J, with 14 bases between. This CDR3 region has 13 residues. The CDR3 region has the DNA TGTGCCAGCAATGGCGGGAATTCAAATGAGCAGTTCTTC. It is translated as CASNGGNSNEQFF.

V gene TRBV14 combines with J gene TRBJ1-1, with no clear D. Germline CDR1 is SGHDN and CDR2 is FVKESK. CDR3 length: 13 residues. The V and J ends lost 2 bases and 0 bases respectively, with 4 bases between them. CDR3 sequence: CASSQLLNTEAFF. Here the CDR3 DNA reads TGTGCCAGCAGCCAACTACTGAACACTGAAGCTTTCTTT.

This chain links TRBV19 with TRBJ2-3; 13 bases map to TRBD2. The germline V gene has CDR1 LNHDA and CDR2 SQIVND (reference sequence). This CDR3 has 17 residues. After removal of 9 bases from V and 2 bases from J, the junction contained 11 bases not matched to a gene. DNA for the CDR3: TGTGCCAGCAACCTCGAGGGACTAGCGGGAATCACAGATACGCAGTATTTT. This translates into CASNLEGLAGITDTQYF. The whole variable domain, filled in from reference TRBV19 and TRBJ2-3, reads DGGITQSPKYLFRKEGQNVTLSCEQNLNHDAMYWYRQDPGQGLRLIYYSQIVNDFQKGDIAEGYSVSREKKESFPLTVTSAQKNPTAFYLCASNLEGLAGITDTQYFGPGTRLTVL.

V usage is TRBV6-6 and J usage is TRBJ1-1; 7 nucleotides align to TRBD1. This CDR3 spans 14 amino acids. Trimming at V came to 6 bases and at J to 2 bases, leaving 6 bases not matched to a gene. Germline V CDR1 and CDR2: MNHNY, SVGAGI (reference sequence). The CDR3 nucleotides read TGTGCCAGCAGGGACAGGTCAGACAACACTGAAGCTTTCTTT. Translation: CASRDRSDNTEAFF.

This chain uses TRBV5-6 with TRBJ2-7; no reliable D call. Germline values: CDR1 SGHDT, CDR2 YYEEEE. The V end was cut by 2 bases, the J end by 6 bases, with 6 bases between. CDR3 size: 11 residues. DNA for the CDR3: TGTGCCAGCAGCTTAATGACCGAGCAGTACTTC. Residues: CASSLMTEQYF. The full variable domain, its missing parts supplied by reference TRBV5-6 and TRBJ2-7, is DAGVTQSPTHLIKTRGQQVTLRCSPKSGHDTVSWYQQALGQGPQFIFQYYEEEERQRGNFPDRFSGHQFPNYSSELNVNALLLGDSALYLCASSLMTEQYFGPGTRLTVT.

The rearrangement links TRBV6-5 to TRBJ1-5, with a tentative D call TRBD1 (5 bases). The CDR3 runs to 14 residues. Trimming shortened V by 6 bases and J by 3 bases, and 12 bases separated the two germline ends. The germline CDR1 and CDR2 sequences are MNHEY and SVGAGI. The CDR3, as DNA: TGTGCCAGCAGACCTCAGGGTTACAATCAGCCCCAGCATTTT. The encoded protein is CASRPQGYNQPQHF.

This chain joins TRBV24-1 and TRBJ2-3, with a weak D call TRBD1 (5 bases). This CDR3 is 14 amino acids long. The germline V gene encodes CDR1 KGHDR and CDR2 SFDVKD. Trimming cost V 4 bases and J 4 bases, with 11 bases left between them. The CDR3 DNA sequence: TGTGCCACCAGTGACTCAGGGTGGGCAGATACGCAGTATTTT. As protein: CATSDSGWADTQYF.